This passage covers 32 T cell receptor beta chains from one sample sequenced in a study of blood T cell repertoires in COVID-19. Sequenced by immunoSEQ multiplex PCR; TCRdb stores in-frame clones only, minus some. The profile covers about 260,000 clones, with 86% appearing a single time and less than 4.5% taken by the ten largest. Sample: peripheral blood. These receptors were obtained from a young man with active or convalescent COVID-19.

The genes are TRBV11-2 and TRBJ2-5; TRBD2 agrees at 12 bases. J lost 5 bases, V lost 4 bases, and 8 bases had no gene match. The CDR3 is made up of 16 amino acids. CDR1 and CDR2 (germline): SGHAT, FQNNGV. The CDR3 DNA reads TGTGCCAGCAGCTCCGAAACTAGCGGGAGGATCGAGACCCAGTACTTC. This codes for CASSSETSGRIETQYF.

J is TRBJ1-1 and V is TRBV27; TRBD1 matches at 7 bases. V trimming: 6 bases; J trimming: 4 bases; junction bases outside the gene matches: 5. Germline assignment: CDR1 MNHEY and CDR2 SMNVEV (reference sequence). The CDR3 contains 13 residues. DNA of the CDR3: TGTGCCAGCAGAGTCCCAGGGGGCACTGAAGCTTTCTTT. Its translation: CASRVPGGTEAFF.

The J gene is TRBJ1-2, the V gene TRBV2, with 9 nucleotides matching TRBD1. This CDR3 spans 14 amino acids. The V gene end was trimmed by 7 bases and the J gene end by 0 bases; junction bases not matched to a gene: 3. Germline loops: CDR1 SNHLY, CDR2 FYNNEI. The DNA for the CDR3 is TGTGCCAGCACCCGGGACAGGGCTAACTATGGCTACACCTTC. It translates to CASTRDRANYGYTF.

The chain is built from TRBV12-3 or TRBV12-4 and TRBJ2-7; possibly TRBD1 for D (6 bases). Trimming removed 6 bases from V and 5 bases from J, with 11 bases in between. CDR3 size: 12 residues. CDR3 DNA sequence: TGTGCCAGCAGCCCCCAGGGGAACGAGCAGTACTTC. It is translated as CASSPQGNEQYF.

This clone was picked up a small number of times. The chain combines TRBV7-9 with TRBJ2-2; no definite D call. Between the trimmed V and J ends, which lost 5 bases and 5 bases, there was a span of 6 bases. The CDR3 extends over 12 amino acids. Per the germline V gene, CDR1 is SEHNR and CDR2 is FQNEAQ (reference sequence). CDR3 loop: CASSPLTGELFF. CDR3 sequence (DNA): TGTGCCAGCAGCCCCCTAACCGGGGAGCTGTTTTTT.

The rearrangement links TRBV20-1 to TRBJ2-1, with a possible D match to TRBD1 (6 bases). Trimming shortened V by 3 bases and J by 0 bases, and 12 bases separated the two germline ends. CDR3 length: 15 residues. The germline V gene has CDR1 DFQATT and CDR2 SNEGSKA (reference sequence). The CDR3 region has the DNA TGCAGTGCTAGTATACAGGGTCGCTCCTACAATGAGCAGTTCTTC. Protein product: CSASIQGRSYNEQFF.

This sequence joins TRBV3-1 (or the pseudogene TRBV3-2) and TRBJ2-5; D possibly corresponds to TRBD1 (5 bases). The V end lost 3 bases, the J end lost 7 bases, and 12 bases lay between the germline ends. CDR1 LGHDT and CDR2 YNNKEL come from the germline V gene (reference sequence). The CDR3 consists of 13 residues. CDR3 sequence: CASSHGDRGTQYF. The CDR3, as DNA: TGTGCCAGCAGCCACGGTGATAGGGGGACCCAGTACTTC.

This chain links TRBV9 with TRBJ2-3, with a tentative D call TRBD2 (6 bases). The CDR3 consists of 16 residues. The germline gives CDR1 SGDLS, CDR2 YYNGEE. Trimming took 3 bases from V and 2 from J, leaving 16 bases between them. This CDR3 is CASSADGSGPTDTQYF. CDR3 bases: TGTGCCAGCAGCGCTGATGGGAGCGGGCCCACAGATACGCAGTATTTT.

The chain carries TRBV6-5 and TRBJ2-7, with TRBD1 identical over 8 bases. There are 15 residues in the CDR3. Trimming at V came to 2 bases and at J to 7 bases, leaving 10 bases not matched to a gene. The V gene's germline CDR1 is MNHEY and CDR2 SVGAGI. The CDR3 loop reads CASSYNGQGTWEQYF. DNA of the CDR3: TGTGCCAGCAGTTACAACGGACAGGGAACGTGGGAGCAGTACTTC.

The V gene is TRBV7-2, the J gene TRBJ1-1; 7 nucleotides match TRBD1. Germline V gene lookup returns CDR1 SGHTA and CDR2 FQGNSA. The CDR3 runs 15 residues. V lost 2 bases and J lost 4; bases outside the gene matches: 7. The CDR3 DNA is TGTGCCAGCAGCTTAAGGGGGGCAGGGGGCACTGAAGCTTTCTTT. Its translation: CASSLRGAGGTEAFF.

As for this clone: At one boundary the junction diverges from the germline segment, which might be a read error. CDR3 bases: TGTGCTAGCAGCTTAGCCACAGGAACCGGGGAGCTGTTTTTT. It yields the protein CASSLATGTGELFF. The chain links TRBV7-7 to TRBJ2-2; perhaps TRBD1 as D (5 bases). This CDR3 is 14 amino acids long. Germline CDR1 SSHAT, CDR2 FNYEAQ (reference sequence).

V is TRBV18 and J is TRBJ2-1; 9 nucleotides line up with TRBD1. CDR1 and CDR2 (germline): KGHSH, LQKENI. V lost 6 bases to trimming and J lost 6 bases; unmatched junction nucleotides: 9. The CDR3 loop spans 15 amino acids. CDR3 in DNA: TGTGCCAGCTCCTTCCGGGACAGGGTGAGCAATGAGCAGTTCTTC. As protein: CASSFRDRVSNEQFF.

The chain joins TRBV5-4 to TRBJ2-7, with D maybe TRBD1 (5 bases). With 3 bases removed from V and 5 bases from J, the gap between germline ends came to 18 bases. Germline values: CDR1 SGHNT, CDR2 YYREEE (reference sequence). The length of the CDR3 is 15 residues. In nucleotides, the CDR3 is TGTGCCAGCAGCTCGGATCAGGGTATCGGCCACGAGCAGTACTTC. Encoded protein: CASSSDQGIGHEQYF.

The rearrangement joins TRBV5-4 to TRBJ2-1; maybe TRBD2 (6 bases). Germline values: CDR1 SGHNT, CDR2 YYREEE (reference sequence). V dropped 1 base and J dropped 7 bases, with 15 bases sitting between them. The CDR3 is 15 residues long. CDR3 in DNA: TGTGCCAGCAGCTTGTTTACCGGGAGTATGAATGAGCAGTTCTTC. Protein: CASSLFTGSMNEQFF.

The rearrangement links TRBV4-3 to TRBJ2-7; possible D gene TRBD2, 6 bases. The CDR3 is made up of 16 amino acids. Germline V gene sequence: CDR1 LGHNA, CDR2 YSLEER. Trimming shortened V by 4 bases and J by 0 bases, and 16 bases separated the two germline ends. Here the CDR3 reads CASSRDVADRSYEQYF. CDR3 bases: TGCGCCAGCAGCCGCGATGTAGCGGACCGCTCCTACGAGCAGTACTTC.

The rearrangement joins TRBV10-3 to TRBJ2-3; 9 bases match TRBD1. There are 14 residues in the CDR3. Trimming took 8 bases from V and 5 from J; bases not matched to a gene: 8. Germline-derived CDR1 and CDR2 are ENHRY and SYGVKD. CDR3 sequence reads: CAIGRDREGDTQYF. CDR3 DNA sequence: TGTGCCATCGGAAGGGACAGGGAAGGAGATACGCAGTATTTT.

V usage is TRBV19 and J usage is TRBJ2-2, with 8 positions matching TRBD1. CDR3 size: 16 residues. Germline loops: CDR1 LNHDA, CDR2 SQIVND (reference sequence). V gave up 3 bases and J gave up 5 bases; unmatched junction bases: 8. The CDR3 protein is CASSIRTGRGTGELFF. The CDR3 DNA sequence: TGTGCCAGTAGTATTAGGACAGGGAGAGGGACCGGGGAGCTGTTTTTT.

This chain uses TRBV2 with TRBJ1-3; D unclear. The CDR3 is 15 residues long. Germline values: CDR1 SNHLY, CDR2 FYNNEI. The germline V and J ends were trimmed by 7 bases and 4 bases, with 17 bases remaining between them. In nucleotides, the CDR3 is TGTGCCAGCATGTACAGCCCCGCAAAGGGAAACACCATATATTTT. This encodes CASMYSPAKGNTIYF.

CDR3: CASSVGPGELFF. CDR3 bases: TGTGCCAGCAGTGTGGGGCCCGGGGAGCTGTTTTTT. This chain joins TRBV12-3 or TRBV12-4 and TRBJ2-2; tentative D call: TRBD1 (5 bases). CDR3 length: 12 residues. V dropped 5 bases and J dropped 6 bases, with 7 bases sitting between them.

The chain is built from TRBV2 and TRBJ1-5, with D perhaps matching TRBD1 (5 bases). Trimming stripped 5 bases from V and 4 bases from J, with 15 bases between. The germline CDR1 and CDR2 sequences are SNHLY and FYNNEI. The CDR3 is 15 residues long. This CDR3 reads CASSRDQAGNQPQHF. CDR3 nucleotides: TGTGCCAGCAGTCGGGACCAAGCGGGGAATCAGCCCCAGCATTTT.

The V and J genes are TRBV6-5 and TRBJ1-1; 8 bases fit TRBD1. The CDR3 contains 13 residues. CDR1 MNHEY and CDR2 SVGAGI come from the germline V gene. V lost 10 bases and J lost 0; bases outside the gene matches: 4. CDR3 sequence: CATRGQVNTEAFF. The CDR3 nucleotides are TGTGCCACCAGGGGACAGGTGAACACTGAAGCTTTCTTT.

The chain is built from TRBV10-2 and TRBJ2-5; D perhaps matches TRBD2 (6 bases). CDR1 is WSHSY, CDR2 SAAADI, per germline. CDR3 size: 15 residues. Trimming removed 2 bases from V and 2 bases from J, with 12 bases in between. The DNA of the CDR3 is TGCGCCAGCAGTGAGGGGGGGACTTCTCAAGAGACCCAGTACTTC. Encoded protein: CASSEGGTSQETQYF.

The rearrangement uses TRBV28 and TRBJ1-4; 7 positions agree with TRBD1. Germline values: CDR1 MDHEN, CDR2 SYDVKM. The CDR3 totals 13 residues. The V and J ends lost 4 bases and 8 bases, in that order; junction bases with no gene match: 4. CDR3 sequence (DNA): TGTGCCAGCAGTTCAGGGGGATGGGAAAAACTGTTTTTT. Protein: CASSSGGWEKLFF.

The gene calls are TRBV11-2 and TRBJ1-6, with D perhaps TRBD1 (6 bases). With 5 bases removed from V and 5 bases from J, the gap between germline ends came to 10 bases. Germline V lookup: CDR1 SGHAT, CDR2 FQNNGV. The CDR3 consists of 14 residues. CDR3 residues: CASSRQVNNSPLHF. CDR3 nucleotide sequence: TGTGCCAGCAGCCGACAGGTTAATAATTCACCCCTCCACTTT.

The chain carries TRBV15 and TRBJ1-5; 7 bases map to TRBD1. Germline-derived CDR1 and CDR2 are LNHNV and YYDKDF (reference sequence). The CDR3 extends over 14 amino acids. Trimming cost V 5 bases and J 6 bases; bases outside gene matches: 7. The CDR3 spells CATSPRQGGQPQHF. CDR3 nucleotides: TGTGCCACCAGCCCACGACAGGGAGGTCAGCCCCAGCATTTT.

The gene calls are TRBV14 and TRBJ2-3; 12 bases align to TRBD2. Germline V gene data show CDR1 as SGHDN and CDR2 as FVKESK. The CDR3 consists of 18 residues. V lost 0 bases to trimming and J lost 2 bases; unmatched junction nucleotides: 6. The CDR3 loop reads CASSQEVLAGGLTDTQYF. For the CDR3, the DNA is TGTGCCAGCAGCCAAGAGGTACTAGCGGGGGGACTCACAGATACGCAGTATTTT.

This chain uses TRBV28 with TRBJ2-3; 8 nucleotides align to TRBD1. Per the germline V gene, CDR1 is MDHEN and CDR2 is SYDVKM. The CDR3 length is 15 residues. The V gene end was trimmed by 5 bases and the J gene end by 1 base; junction bases not matched to a gene: 5. The chain's CDR3 is CASSAPGQGTDTQYF. The CDR3 DNA reads as TGTGCCAGCAGTGCCCCGGGACAGGGCACAGATACGCAGTATTTT.

The rearrangement joins TRBV27 to TRBJ2-1; D uncertain. This CDR3 is 13 amino acids long. V gave up 3 bases and J gave up 9 bases, with 12 bases separating them. Germline lookup yields CDR1 MNHEY and CDR2 SMNVEV (reference sequence). Here the CDR3 reads CASSFTGYGEQFF. CDR3 sequence (DNA): TGTGCCAGCAGTTTCACCGGGTACGGTGAGCAGTTCTTC.

This CDR3 is CASGFRDRGPGELFF. CDR3 nucleotide sequence: TGTGCCAGTGGATTCCGGGACAGGGGTCCCGGGGAGCTGTTTTTT. The J gene is TRBJ2-2, the V gene TRBV19; TRBD1 aligns across 10 bases. In germline, CDR1 is LNHDA, CDR2 SQIVND (reference sequence). This CDR3 region has 15 residues. V lost 8 bases, J lost 6 bases, and 9 bases stayed unmatched.

V gene TRBV18 combines with J gene TRBJ1-1; TRBD1 aligns across 7 bases. This CDR3 contains 13 residues. Germline V CDR1 and CDR2: KGHSH, LQKENI. V lost 4 bases to trimming and J lost 3 bases; unmatched junction nucleotides: 2. CDR3 DNA: TGTGCCAGCTCACGACAGGGAGACACTGAAGCTTTCTTT. Translated, it gives CASSRQGDTEAFF. Complete variable domain (other parts from reference TRBV18 and TRBJ1-1): NAGVMQNPRHLVRRRGQEARLRCSPMKGHSHVYWYRQLPEEGLKFMVYLQKENIIDESGMPKERFSAEFPKEGPSILRIQQVVRGDSAAYFCASSRQGDTEAFFGQGTRLTVV.

The sample holds one count of this clone. The chain links TRBV5-1 to TRBJ2-7; the match to TRBD2 covers 10 bases. Per germline, CDR1 SGHRS and CDR2 YFSETQ. V lost 7 bases, J lost 9 bases, and 13 bases stayed unmatched. The CDR3 runs 14 residues. The CDR3 region has the DNA TGCGCCAGCGATCTCAGCGGGAGGGCCGGGAGGCAGTACTTC. Amino acids: CASDLSGRAGRQYF.

As DNA, the CDR3 is TGTGCCAGCAGTTTCCCCTACGGTGCAACTAATGAAAAACTGTTTTTT. This sequence encodes CASSFPYGATNEKLFF. V is TRBV28 and J is TRBJ1-4; unclear D gene. This CDR3 is built from 16 residues. V was shortened by 3 bases and J by 0 bases, with 11 bases between the two germline ends. Germline values: CDR1 MDHEN, CDR2 SYDVKM. Supplemented by reference TRBV28 and TRBJ1-4, the full variable domain reads DVKVTQSSRYLVKRTGEKVFLECVQDMDHENMFWYRQDPGLGLRLIYFSYDVKMKEKGDIPEGYSVSREKKERFSLILESASTNQTSMYLCASSFPYGATNEKLFFGSGTQLSVL.